This T cell receptor (beta chain) was sequenced for a study of T cell responses to AZD1222 COVID-19 vaccine. General observations from the study: Donors were largely white British and mainly female; clonal diversity was possibly underestimated. Spike-specific TCR breadth and depth rose after two AZD1222 doses.

Assay: immunoSEQ multiplex PCR; the TCRdb copy retains only in-frame clones and omits some. The sample carries about 86,000 clones, approximately 78% recorded once. The CDR3 runs 15 residues. CDR1 SGDLS and CDR2 YYNGEE come from the germline V gene. The ends were cut back, 1 base at V and 2 bases at J, with 10 bases in the middle. Note on this clone: What it recognizes is unknown.

This sequence was found in an adult in good health. Sequenced material: peripheral blood, taken on day 0 of AZD1222 vaccination. The rearrangement uses TRBV9 and TRBJ1-3; D uncertain. The CDR3 bases are TGTGCCAGCAGCGTATCTGGGCAGGCTGGAAACACCATATATTTT. Translation: CASSVSGQAGNTIYF.